The 27 T cell receptor beta chains reported below all come from one sample, sequenced in a study of blood T cell repertoires in COVID-19 (dated by TCRdb to 2020 to 2022). The library was generated by the immunoSEQ multiplex PCR assay. Drawn from immuneACCESS, this table holds only the in-frame rearrangements with V and J called that TCRdb kept. Clones are partly lost; checked studies trace under half to an unresolved V gene and leave the rest unexplained. This sample is represented by tens of thousands of clones; around four fifths of them were singletons. Under 7% of the sample goes to the ten largest clones. Material for sequencing was peripheral blood. The receptors derive from a man between 65 and 79 years old with active COVID-19.

The V and J genes are TRBV30 and TRBJ1-3; weak D call: TRBD1 (5 bases). The germline V and J ends were trimmed by 0 bases and 8 bases, with 11 bases remaining between them. The CDR3 extends over 13 amino acids. Looked up from germline, CDR1 is GTSNPN and CDR2 is SVGIG (reference sequence). CDR3 residues: CAWSVQTADTIYF. In nucleotides, the CDR3 is TGTGCCTGGAGTGTCCAGACAGCAGACACCATATATTTT.

The chain couples TRBV5-1 to TRBJ1-4; no firm D call. Trimming shortened V by 4 bases and J by 0 bases, and 16 bases separated the two germline ends. The CDR3 consists of 17 residues. In germline, CDR1 is SGHRS, CDR2 YFSETQ. In DNA, the CDR3 is TGCGCCAGCAGCCGAAGCGCCCTCACGGCAACTAATGAAAAACTGTTTTTT. Translation gives CASSRSALTATNEKLFF.

CDR3 protein: CASYRLRAHGYTF. CDR3 coding DNA: TGTGCCAGTTACAGACTCAGGGCCCATGGCTACACCTTC. The chain employs TRBV28 and TRBJ1-2, with a weak D call TRBD1 (5 bases). Germline loops: CDR1 MDHEN, CDR2 SYDVKM. The CDR3 contains 13 residues. The ends were cut back, 9 bases at V and 6 bases at J, with 17 bases in the middle.

This rearrangement joins TRBV7-9 to TRBJ1-2, with TRBD1 as a possible D gene (5 bases). CDR3 length: 13 amino acids. Trimming cost V 5 bases and J 8 bases, with 15 bases left between them. Germline V gene lookup returns CDR1 SEHNR and CDR2 FQNEAQ (reference sequence). The chain's CDR3 is CASSLAQGRGYTF. The CDR3, as DNA: TGTGCCAGCAGCCTCGCCCAGGGAAGGGGCTACACCTTC.

The chain joins TRBV5-4 to TRBJ2-3, with D maybe TRBD2 (5 bases). The CDR3 length is 13 residues. Germline CDR1 and CDR2: SGHNT and YYREEE (reference sequence). V lost 6 bases and J 2 bases, leaving 10 bases between the germline ends. CDR3 sequence: CASTEVHTDTQYF. CDR3 DNA sequence: TGTGCCAGCACGGAGGTACACACAGATACGCAGTATTTT.

This clone has just one count. The V call is TRBV6-5, the J call TRBJ2-3; 10 nucleotides agree with TRBD1. V gave up 6 bases and J gave up 4 bases; unmatched junction bases: 7. CDR1 and CDR2 from the germline V gene are MNHEY and SVGAGI. There are 15 residues in the CDR3. The CDR3 DNA reads TGTGCCAGCAGATCCCCGACAGGGGGCGCAGATACGCAGTATTTT. Encoded protein: CASRSPTGGADTQYF.

The chain links TRBV7-8 to TRBJ1-5, with TRBD1 matching over 9 bases. J gave up 3 bases and V 3 bases, and 3 bases lay outside the gene matches. The CDR3 runs to 15 residues. Germline CDR1 reads SGHVS; CDR2 reads FQNEAQ. The CDR3 nucleotides read TGTGCCAGCAGCTTGGGACAGGGATACAATCAGCCCCAGCATTTT. Amino acid sequence: CASSLGQGYNQPQHF.

For the CDR3, the DNA is TGCGCCAGCAGTGTTTGGAGTTCTGGAAAACTGTTTTTT. It specifies CASSVWSSGKLFF. The J gene is TRBJ1-4, the V gene TRBV10-1; D gene ambiguous. This CDR3 contains 13 residues. CDR1 and CDR2 (germline): WNHNN, SYGVQD (reference sequence). V dropped 4 bases and J dropped 10 bases, with 13 bases sitting between them.

The chain uses TRBV15 and TRBJ2-6; no definite D call. V lost 4 bases to trimming and J lost 0 bases, with 10 bases between them. In germline, CDR1 is LNHNV, CDR2 YYDKDF (reference sequence). This CDR3 contains 16 residues. The CDR3 nucleotides are TGTGCCACCAGCACGCGCCACAGCTCTGGGGCCAACGTCCTGACTTTC. It translates to CATSTRHSSGANVLTF. Together with reference TRBV15 and TRBJ2-6, the CDR3 gives the full variable domain: DAMVIQNPRYQVTQFGKPVTLSCSQTLNHNVMYWYQQKSSQAPKLLFHYYDKDFNNEADTPDNFQSRRPNTSFCFLDIRSPGLGDTAMYLCATSTRHSSGANVLTFGAGSRLTVL.

This clone has only one observation. The chain couples TRBV27 to TRBJ2-1; 8 nucleotides align to TRBD2. The junction had 15 bases not matched to a gene; V was cut back by 4 bases and J by 7 bases. The CDR3 extends over 17 amino acids. Germline assignment: CDR1 MNHEY and CDR2 SMNVEV (reference sequence). In nucleotides, the CDR3 is TGTGCCAGCAGTTCCTACGGGGGGGTATTATCGGTGAATGAGCAGTTCTTC. It yields the protein CASSSYGGVLSVNEQFF.

This clone was found once. The V gene is TRBV6-5, the J gene TRBJ2-4, with TRBD1 matching over 8 bases. CDR1 and CDR2 (germline): MNHEY, SVGAGI. The CDR3 is 13 amino acids. V shed 4 bases, J shed 6 bases, and the junction held 2 bases outside the gene matches. The chain's CDR3 is CASSSDRANIQYF. The CDR3 bases are TGTGCCAGCAGTTCGGACAGGGCAAACATTCAGTACTTC.

The CDR3 protein is CASSQPGKARGYTF. CDR3 nucleotide sequence: TGTGCCAGCAGCCAACCAGGGAAGGCCCGTGGCTACACCTTC. The chain carries TRBV3-1 (or the pseudogene TRBV3-2) and TRBJ1-2, with a possible D match to TRBD1 (5 bases). V was trimmed by 2 bases and J by 7 bases, leaving 14 bases between them. The CDR3 is 14 amino acids. The germline V gene encodes CDR1 LGHDT and CDR2 YNNKEL (reference sequence).

This chain joins TRBV7-8 and TRBJ1-5, with D perhaps matching TRBD1 (5 bases). Germline CDR1 SGHVS, CDR2 FQNEAQ. V was trimmed by 4 bases and J by 0 bases, leaving 10 bases between them. The CDR3 runs 15 residues. The CDR3 DNA sequence: TGTGCCAGCAGCTACGACGGACATAGCAATCAGCCCCAGCATTTT. This sequence encodes CASSYDGHSNQPQHF.

This chain connects TRBV9 to TRBJ1-6; tentative D call: TRBD1 (5 bases). CDR3 length equals 15 residues. CDR1 SGDLS and CDR2 YYNGEE come from the germline V gene. The germline V and J ends were trimmed by 4 bases and 5 bases, with 13 bases remaining between them. The CDR3 reads CASSPMAGNNSPLHF. The CDR3 DNA sequence: TGTGCCAGCAGCCCCATGGCAGGGAATAATTCACCCCTCCACTTT.

This clone was counted between two and nine times. The CDR3 is CASSVPGLGYEQYF. The DNA for the CDR3 is TGTGCCAGCAGTGTTCCGGGACTCGGGTACGAGCAGTACTTC. The chain joins TRBV28 to TRBJ2-7; D possibly corresponds to TRBD2 (6 bases). Per the germline V gene, CDR1 is MDHEN and CDR2 is SYDVKM. This CDR3 contains 14 residues. Trimming shortened V by 5 bases and J by 4 bases, and 15 bases separated the two germline ends.

The rearrangement joins TRBV5-4 to TRBJ1-2, with D maybe TRBD1 (5 bases). The V end lost 4 bases, the J end lost 4 bases, and 14 bases lay between the germline ends. From germline, CDR1 is SGHNT and CDR2 YYREEE (reference sequence). The CDR3 runs 14 residues. CDR3 in DNA: TGTGCCAGCAGCAACCAAGGGGCACTCTATGGCTACACCTTC. Its protein is CASSNQGALYGYTF.

CDR3 residues: CASRPQATNEKLFF. CDR3 bases: TGTGCCAGCAGGCCACAGGCAACTAATGAAAAACTGTTTTTT. The chain couples TRBV6-5 to TRBJ1-4, with a weak D call TRBD1 (5 bases). The CDR3 runs to 14 residues. V lost 6 bases to trimming and J lost 0 bases, with 8 bases between them. The germline CDR1 and CDR2 sequences are MNHEY and SVGAGI.

V is TRBV6-5 and J is TRBJ1-2; 9 nucleotides agree with TRBD1. The CDR3 runs 14 residues. Germline loops: CDR1 MNHEY, CDR2 SVGAGI. The V segment lost 6 bases and the J segment 7 bases; nucleotides outside the gene matches: 9. CDR3 in DNA: TGTGCCAGCAGGCAACAGGGGGCTCGGGGTGGCTACACCTTC. It translates to CASRQQGARGGYTF.

The table lists this clone with a count of one. The chain links TRBV19 to TRBJ2-1, with 11 bases fitting TRBD2. Per germline, CDR1 LNHDA and CDR2 SQIVND (reference sequence). The CDR3 length is 16 residues. After removal of 3 bases from V and 2 bases from J, the junction contained 3 bases not matched to a gene. For the CDR3, the DNA is TGTGCCAGTAGTATTACTAGCGGGGGAACCTACAATGAGCAGTTCTTC. Its protein is CASSITSGGTYNEQFF.

This clone was detected only a few times. V and J are TRBV6-2 or TRBV6-3 and TRBJ2-1; no definite D call. V was cut by 0 bases and J by 10 bases, with 7 bases left in between. The CDR3 sequence is 12 residues long. Looked up from germline, CDR1 is MNHEY and CDR2 is SVGEGT. The CDR3 bases are TGTGCCAGCAGTTACTCACTGCGGGAGCAGTTCTTC. Its protein is CASSYSLREQFF.

This chain links TRBV25-1 with TRBJ2-6, with a weak D call TRBD2 (5 bases). Trimming took 8 bases from V and 4 from J, leaving 12 bases between them. The CDR3 is 14 amino acids. Germline CDR1 and CDR2: MGHDK and SYGVNS. As DNA, the CDR3 is TGTGCCAGCCACCGGGATGGCGGGGCCAACGTCCTGACTTTC. Translation gives CASHRDGGANVLTF.

The rearrangement links TRBV7-9 to TRBJ1-2; a weak D match, TRBD1 (5 bases). Per germline, CDR1 SEHNR and CDR2 FQNEAQ (reference sequence). This CDR3 region has 19 residues. V lost 0 bases to trimming and J lost 0 bases, with 20 bases between them. In DNA, the CDR3 is TGTGCCAGCAGCTTAGCTGCGCGTTATAGGAAGGGGACTAACTATGGCTACACCTTC. It encodes CASSLAARYRKGTNYGYTF.

This clone was seen many times. V usage is TRBV5-4 and J usage is TRBJ1-6, with 8 bases fitting TRBD1. Germline V CDR1 and CDR2: SGHNT, YYREEE (reference sequence). V gave up 0 bases and J gave up 10 bases; unmatched junction bases: 15. This CDR3 has 18 residues. The CDR3 sequence: CASSLAEGTGGGKSPLHF. The DNA of the CDR3 is TGTGCCAGCAGCTTGGCAGAGGGTACAGGGGGTGGAAAGTCACCCCTCCACTTT.

CDR3 DNA sequence: TGTGCCAGCAGTCCCGCCGACAGGTTCTACGAGCAGTACTTC. The encoded protein is CASSPADRFYEQYF. The V and J genes are TRBV6-5 and TRBJ2-7; possibly TRBD1 for D (6 bases). The CDR3 covers 14 residues. V was trimmed by 5 bases and J by 3 bases, leaving 14 bases between them. The germline V gene encodes CDR1 MNHEY and CDR2 SVGAGI.

This chain joins TRBV5-1 and TRBJ1-1; D possibly corresponds to TRBD1 (6 bases). The V and J ends lost 4 bases and 3 bases respectively, with 13 bases between them. From germline, CDR1 is SGHRS and CDR2 YFSETQ. This CDR3 is built from 14 residues. CDR3 coding DNA: TGCGCCAGCAGCCACAGGGTAGAGGACACTGAAGCTTTCTTT. Translating gives CASSHRVEDTEAFF. The full variable domain, rest sourced from reference TRBV5-1 and TRBJ1-1, is KAGVTQTPRYLIKTRGQQVTLSCSPISGHRSVSWYQQTPGQGLQFLFEYFSETQRNKGNFPGRFSGRQFSNSRSEMNVSTLELGDSALYLCASSHRVEDTEAFFGQGTRLTVV.

The CDR3 loop is CASSGQQGVGNTGELFF. CDR3 DNA: TGTGCCAGCAGCGGACAACAGGGGGTAGGGAACACCGGGGAGCTGTTTTTT. The J gene is TRBJ2-2, the V gene TRBV7-9; 8 bases fit TRBD1. Germline CDR1 and CDR2: SEHNR and FQNEAQ (reference sequence). Losses at the gene ends were 5 bases for V and 1 base for J; bases not matched to a gene: 9. The CDR3 totals 17 residues.

This chain connects TRBV27 to TRBJ2-7, with a possible D match to TRBD1 (6 bases). V was clipped by 5 bases and J by 7 bases, with 15 bases between them. CDR3 length: 13 amino acids. Germline CDR1 reads MNHEY; CDR2 reads SMNVEV (reference sequence). The chain's CDR3 is CASSPTTGREQYF. CDR3 DNA: TGTGCCAGCAGTCCTACTACAGGGAGAGAGCAGTACTTC.